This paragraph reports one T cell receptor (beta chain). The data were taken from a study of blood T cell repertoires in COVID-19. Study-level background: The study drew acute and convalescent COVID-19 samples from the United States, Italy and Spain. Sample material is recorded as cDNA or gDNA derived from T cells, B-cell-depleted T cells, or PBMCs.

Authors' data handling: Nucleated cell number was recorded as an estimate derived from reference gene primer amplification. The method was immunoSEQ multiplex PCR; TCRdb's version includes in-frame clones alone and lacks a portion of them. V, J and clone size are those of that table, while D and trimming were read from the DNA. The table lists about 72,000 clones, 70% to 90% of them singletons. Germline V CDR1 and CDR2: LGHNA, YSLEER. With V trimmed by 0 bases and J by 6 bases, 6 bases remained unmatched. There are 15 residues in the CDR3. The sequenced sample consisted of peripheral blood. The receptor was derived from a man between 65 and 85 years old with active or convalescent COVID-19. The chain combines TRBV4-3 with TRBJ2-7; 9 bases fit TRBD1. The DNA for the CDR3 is TGCGCCAGCAGCCAAGAAAGGACAGGGGTTAGCGAGCAGTACTTC. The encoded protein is CASSQERTGVSEQYF.